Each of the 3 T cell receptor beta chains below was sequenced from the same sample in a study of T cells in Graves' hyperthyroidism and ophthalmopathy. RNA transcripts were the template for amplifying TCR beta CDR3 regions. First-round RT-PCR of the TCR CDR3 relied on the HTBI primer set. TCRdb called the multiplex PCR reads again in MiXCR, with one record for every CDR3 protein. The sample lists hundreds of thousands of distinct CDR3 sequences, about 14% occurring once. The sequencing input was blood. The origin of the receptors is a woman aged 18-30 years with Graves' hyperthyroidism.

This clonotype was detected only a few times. This chain's CDR3 is CASSLGQAGELFF. DNA for the CDR3: TGTGCCAGCAGCTTGGGCCAGGCCGGGGAGCTGTTTTTT. This sequence joins TRBV7-3 and TRBJ2-2; D is uncertain. Germline CDR1 and CDR2: SGHTA and FQGTGA. The CDR3 spans 13 residues. Trimming pared 3 bases from V and 6 bases from J, leaving 8 bases between.

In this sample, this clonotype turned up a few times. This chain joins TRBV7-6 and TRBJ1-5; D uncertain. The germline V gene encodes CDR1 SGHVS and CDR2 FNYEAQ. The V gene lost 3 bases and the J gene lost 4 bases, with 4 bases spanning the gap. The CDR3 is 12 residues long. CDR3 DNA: TGTGCCAGCAGCTTCGTTAATCAGCCCCAGCATTTT. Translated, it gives CASSFVNQPQHF.

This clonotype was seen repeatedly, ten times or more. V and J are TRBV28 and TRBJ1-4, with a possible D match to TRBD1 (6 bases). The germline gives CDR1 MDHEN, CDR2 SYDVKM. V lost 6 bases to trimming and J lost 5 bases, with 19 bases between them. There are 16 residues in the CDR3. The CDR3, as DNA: TGTGCCAGCAGCCTATTGGGAGGGGGGAAGAATGAAAAACTGTTTTTT. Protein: CASSLLGGGKNEKLFF.